Listed here is a single T cell receptor beta chain. What it recognizes is unknown. Amplified TCR beta CDR3 regions derived from RNA transcripts. TCR CDR3 regions were first amplified by RT-PCR with HTBI primers. TCRdb re-called the multiplex PCR reads through MiXCR, storing one row per CDR3 protein. The profile shows 300,000 to 400,000 distinct CDR3 sequences, about 14% of them singletons. V was trimmed by 2 bases and J by 8 bases, leaving 12 bases between them. Per the germline V gene, CDR1 is SNHLY and CDR2 is FYNNEI. There are 13 residues in the CDR3. The record originates from a study of T cells in Graves' hyperthyroidism and ophthalmopathy. Study-level background: The blood sample was taken at first diagnosis, before treatment began. Study results and limitations: Model-based prediction identified ophthalmopathy a median around 6.5 months prior to its onset. Most thyroid clonotypes that were expanded above 0.001 also turned up in blood.

The chain couples TRBV2 to TRBJ1-2; TRBD1 is a possible D gene (6 bases). The sequencing sample was made of blood. This clonotype originated in a woman aged 25 to 45 with Graves' ophthalmopathy. As DNA, the CDR3 is TGTGCCAGCAGTGAATCAGGGGAAGGGGGCTACACCTTC. Encoded protein: CASSESGEGGYTF. Combining the CDR3 with reference TRBV2 and TRBJ1-2 gives the whole variable domain EPEVTQTPSHQVTQMGQEVILRCVPISNHLYFYWYRQILGQKVEFLVSFYNNEISEKSEIFDDQFSVERPDGSNFTLKIRSTKLEDSAMYFCASSESGEGGYTFGSGTRLTVV.